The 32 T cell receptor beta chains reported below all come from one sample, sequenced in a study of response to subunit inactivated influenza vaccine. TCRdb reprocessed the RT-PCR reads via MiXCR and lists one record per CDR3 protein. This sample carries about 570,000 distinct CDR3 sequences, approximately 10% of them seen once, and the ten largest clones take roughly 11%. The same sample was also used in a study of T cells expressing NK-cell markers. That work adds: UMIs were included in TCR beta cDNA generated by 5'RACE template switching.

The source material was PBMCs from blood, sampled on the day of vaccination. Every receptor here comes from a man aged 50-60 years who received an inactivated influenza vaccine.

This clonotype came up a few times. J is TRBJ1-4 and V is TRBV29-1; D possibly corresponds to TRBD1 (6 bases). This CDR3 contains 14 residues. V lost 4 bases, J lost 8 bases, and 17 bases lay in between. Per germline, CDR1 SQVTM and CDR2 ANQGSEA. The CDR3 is CSVAISGVYEKLFF. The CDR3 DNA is TGCAGCGTTGCTATTTCAGGGGTCTACGAAAAACTGTTTTTT.

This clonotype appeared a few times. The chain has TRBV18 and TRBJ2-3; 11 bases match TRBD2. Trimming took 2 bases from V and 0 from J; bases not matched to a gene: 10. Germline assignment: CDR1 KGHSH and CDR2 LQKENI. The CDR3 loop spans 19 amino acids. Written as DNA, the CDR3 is TGTGCCAGCTCACCAACCACTAGCGGGAGAATCCCTAGCACAGATACGCAGTATTTT. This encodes CASSPTTSGRIPSTDTQYF.

The CDR3 nucleotides read TGTGCCAGCAGTTACCTGGCAGGGGCGAACACTGAAGCTTTCTTT. Its translation: CASSYLAGANTEAFF. This sequence joins TRBV6-5 and TRBJ1-1, with D perhaps matching TRBD1 (6 bases). V gave up 2 bases and J gave up 1 base, with 11 bases separating them. The germline gives CDR1 MNHEY, CDR2 SVGAGI. The CDR3 is made up of 15 amino acids.

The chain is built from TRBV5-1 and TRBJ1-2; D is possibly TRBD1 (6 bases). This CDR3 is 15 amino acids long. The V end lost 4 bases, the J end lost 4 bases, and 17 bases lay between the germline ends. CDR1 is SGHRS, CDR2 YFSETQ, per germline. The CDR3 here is CASSPSTGLGYGYTF. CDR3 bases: TGCGCCAGCAGCCCATCGACAGGACTAGGCTATGGCTACACCTTC. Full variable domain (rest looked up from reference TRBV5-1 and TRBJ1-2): KAGVTQTPRYLIKTRGQQVTLSCSPISGHRSVSWYQQTPGQGLQFLFEYFSETQRNKGNFPGRFSGRQFSNSRSEMNVSTLELGDSALYLCASSPSTGLGYGYTFGSGTRLTVV.

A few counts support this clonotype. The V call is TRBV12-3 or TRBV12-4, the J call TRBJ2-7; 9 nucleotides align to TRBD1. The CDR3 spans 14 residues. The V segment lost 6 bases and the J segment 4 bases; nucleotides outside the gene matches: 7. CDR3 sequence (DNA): TGTGCCAGCAGCCCGGACAGGGGTCGATACGAGCAGTACTTC. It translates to CASSPDRGRYEQYF.

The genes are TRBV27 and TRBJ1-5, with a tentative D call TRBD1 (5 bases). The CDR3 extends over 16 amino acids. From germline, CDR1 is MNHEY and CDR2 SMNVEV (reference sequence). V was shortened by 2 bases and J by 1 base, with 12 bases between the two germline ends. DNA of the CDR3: TGTGCCAGCAGTTTAGTGGCAGGGTCAAGCAATCAGCCCCAGCATTTT. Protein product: CASSLVAGSSNQPQHF.

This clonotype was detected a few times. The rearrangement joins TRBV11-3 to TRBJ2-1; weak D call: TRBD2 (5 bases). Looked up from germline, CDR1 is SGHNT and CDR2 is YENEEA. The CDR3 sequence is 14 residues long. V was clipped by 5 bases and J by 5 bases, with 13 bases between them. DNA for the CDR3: TGTGCCAGCAGCAACGAACTAGTAAACAATGAGCAGTTCTTC. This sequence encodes CASSNELVNNEQFF. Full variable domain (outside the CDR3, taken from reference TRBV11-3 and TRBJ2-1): EAGVVQSPRYKIIEKKQPVAFWCNPISGHNTLYWYLQNLGQGPELLIRYENEEAVDDSQLPKDRFSAERLKGVDSTLKIQPAELGDSAVYLCASSNELVNNEQFFGPGTRLTVL.

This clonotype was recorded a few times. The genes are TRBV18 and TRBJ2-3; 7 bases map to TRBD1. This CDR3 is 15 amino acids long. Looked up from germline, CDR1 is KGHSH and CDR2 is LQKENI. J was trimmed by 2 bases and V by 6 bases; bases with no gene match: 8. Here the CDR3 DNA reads TGTGCCAGCTCCCAAGAGGGACAGTACACAGATACGCAGTATTTT. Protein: CASSQEGQYTDTQYF.

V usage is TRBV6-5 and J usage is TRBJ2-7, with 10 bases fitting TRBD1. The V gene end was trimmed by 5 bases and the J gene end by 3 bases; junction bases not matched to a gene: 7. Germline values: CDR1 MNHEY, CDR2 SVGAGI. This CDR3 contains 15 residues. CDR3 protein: CASSISGQGNYEQYF. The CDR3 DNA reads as TGTGCCAGCAGTATATCGGGACAGGGGAACTACGAGCAGTACTTC.

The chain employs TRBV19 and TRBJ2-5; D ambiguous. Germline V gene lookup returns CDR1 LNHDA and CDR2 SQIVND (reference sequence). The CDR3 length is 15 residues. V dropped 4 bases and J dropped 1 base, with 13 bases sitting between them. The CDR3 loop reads CASSSTHLFQETQYF. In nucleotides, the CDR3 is TGTGCCAGTAGTAGCACCCACCTTTTCCAAGAGACCCAGTACTTC.

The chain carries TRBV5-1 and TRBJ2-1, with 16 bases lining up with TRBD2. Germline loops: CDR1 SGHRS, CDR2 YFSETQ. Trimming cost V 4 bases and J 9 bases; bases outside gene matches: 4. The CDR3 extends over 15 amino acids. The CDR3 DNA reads TGCGCCAGCAGCGCCGGGACTAGCGGGAGGGGTGAGCAGTTCTTC. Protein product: CASSAGTSGRGEQFF.

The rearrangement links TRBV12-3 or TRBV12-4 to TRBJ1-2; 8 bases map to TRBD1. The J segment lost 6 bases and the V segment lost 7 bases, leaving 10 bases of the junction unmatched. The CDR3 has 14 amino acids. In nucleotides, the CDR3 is TGTGCCAGCATCGAGGACAGGGTGGCGGATGGCTACACCTTC. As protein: CASIEDRVADGYTF.

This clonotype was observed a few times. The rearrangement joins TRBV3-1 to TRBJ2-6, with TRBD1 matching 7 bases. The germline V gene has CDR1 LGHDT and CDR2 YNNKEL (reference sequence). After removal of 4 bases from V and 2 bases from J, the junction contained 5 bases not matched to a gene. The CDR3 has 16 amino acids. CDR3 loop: CASSRQGGAGANVLTF. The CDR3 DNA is TGTGCCAGCAGCCGACAGGGCGGAGCTGGGGCCAACGTCCTGACTTTC.

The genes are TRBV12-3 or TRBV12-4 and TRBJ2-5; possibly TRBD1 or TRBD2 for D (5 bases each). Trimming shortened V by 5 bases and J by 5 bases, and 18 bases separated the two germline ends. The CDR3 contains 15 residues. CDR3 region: CASSVGVLLGETQYF. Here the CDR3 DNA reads TGTGCCAGCAGTGTGGGGGTCCTGTTGGGGGAGACCCAGTACTTC.

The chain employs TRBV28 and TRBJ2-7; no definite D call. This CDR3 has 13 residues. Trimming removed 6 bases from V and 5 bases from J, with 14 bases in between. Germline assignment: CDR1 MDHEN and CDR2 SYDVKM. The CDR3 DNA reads TGTGCCAGCAGACCCGAAGGTTACGACGAGCAGTACTTC. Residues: CASRPEGYDEQYF.

CDR3 nucleotide sequence: TGTGCCAGCAGTTATGGGACAGGGAACTACAATGAGCAGTTCTTC. It yields the protein CASSYGTGNYNEQFF. The J gene is TRBJ2-1, the V gene TRBV6-5; 9 bases line up with TRBD1. The ends lost 3 bases at V and 3 bases at J; junction bases unmatched: 3. The CDR3 has 15 residues. Looked up from germline, CDR1 is MNHEY and CDR2 is SVGAGI.

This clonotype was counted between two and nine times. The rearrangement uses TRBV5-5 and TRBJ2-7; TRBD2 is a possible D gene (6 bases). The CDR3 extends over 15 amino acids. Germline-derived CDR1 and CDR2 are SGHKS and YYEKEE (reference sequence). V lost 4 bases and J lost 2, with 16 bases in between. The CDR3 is CASSPIGTVTYEQYF. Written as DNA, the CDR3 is TGTGCCAGCAGCCCGATCGGGACTGTAACCTACGAGCAGTACTTC.

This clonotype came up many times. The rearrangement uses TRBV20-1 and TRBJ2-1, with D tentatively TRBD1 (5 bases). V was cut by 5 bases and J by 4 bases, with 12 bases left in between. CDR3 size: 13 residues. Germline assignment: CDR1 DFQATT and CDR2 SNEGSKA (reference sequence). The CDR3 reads CSAPETGYNEQFF. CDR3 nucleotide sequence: TGCAGTGCTCCTGAAACAGGTTACAATGAGCAGTTCTTC.

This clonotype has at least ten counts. CDR3 nucleotides: TGTGCCAGCAGCCAAGCGGGAAGGGGCAATGAGCAGTTCTTC. Translated, it gives CASSQAGRGNEQFF. The chain carries TRBV3-1 and TRBJ2-1; D is possibly TRBD1 or TRBD2 (5 bases each). Germline V gene sequence: CDR1 LGHDT, CDR2 YNNKEL (reference sequence). V was shortened by 1 base and J by 6 bases, with 10 bases between the two germline ends. The CDR3 totals 14 residues.

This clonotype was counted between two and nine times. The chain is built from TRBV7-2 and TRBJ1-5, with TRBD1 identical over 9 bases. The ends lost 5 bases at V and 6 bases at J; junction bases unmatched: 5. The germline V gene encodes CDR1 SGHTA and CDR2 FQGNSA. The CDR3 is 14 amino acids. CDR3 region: CASSIGQGIQPQHF. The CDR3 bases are TGTGCCAGCAGCATAGGACAGGGGATTCAGCCCCAGCATTTT.

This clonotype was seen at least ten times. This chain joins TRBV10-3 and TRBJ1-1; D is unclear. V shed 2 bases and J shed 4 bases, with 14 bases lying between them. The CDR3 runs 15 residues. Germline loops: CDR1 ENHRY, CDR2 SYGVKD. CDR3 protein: CAISEETEGLTEAFF. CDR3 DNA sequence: TGTGCCATCAGTGAGGAAACAGAAGGACTCACTGAAGCTTTCTTT.

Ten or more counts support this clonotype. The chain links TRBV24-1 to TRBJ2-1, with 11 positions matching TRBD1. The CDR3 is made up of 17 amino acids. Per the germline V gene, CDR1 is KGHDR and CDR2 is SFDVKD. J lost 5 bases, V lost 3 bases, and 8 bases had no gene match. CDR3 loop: CATSDLPGQGANNEQFF. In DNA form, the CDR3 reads TGTGCCACCAGTGATCTCCCAGGACAGGGGGCCAACAATGAGCAGTTCTTC.

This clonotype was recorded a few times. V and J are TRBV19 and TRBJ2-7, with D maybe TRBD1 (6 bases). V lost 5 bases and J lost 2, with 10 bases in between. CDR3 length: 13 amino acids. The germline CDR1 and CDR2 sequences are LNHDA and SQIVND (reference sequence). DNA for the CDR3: TGTGCCAGTAGTCCAGGGGCCACCTACGAGCAGTACTTC. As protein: CASSPGATYEQYF.

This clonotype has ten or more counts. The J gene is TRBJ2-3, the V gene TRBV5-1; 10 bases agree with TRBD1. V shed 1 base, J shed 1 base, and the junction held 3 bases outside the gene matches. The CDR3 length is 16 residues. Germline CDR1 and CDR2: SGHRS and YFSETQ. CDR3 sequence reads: CASSLPGTGGTDTQYF. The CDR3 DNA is TGCGCCAGCAGCTTGCCCGGGACAGGGGGCACAGATACGCAGTATTTT.

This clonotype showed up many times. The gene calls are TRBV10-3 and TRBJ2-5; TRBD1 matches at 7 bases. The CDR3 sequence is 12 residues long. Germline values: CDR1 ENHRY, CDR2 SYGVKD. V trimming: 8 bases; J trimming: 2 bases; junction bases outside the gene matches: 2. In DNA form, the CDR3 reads TGTGCCATCGGGGGACAGCAAGAGACCCAGTACTTC. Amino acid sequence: CAIGGQQETQYF.

The CDR3 DNA reads TGTGCCAGCAGTTGGGGGTTTCAGCCCCAGCATTTT. Translating it yields CASSWGFQPQHF. V is TRBV28 and J is TRBJ1-5, with D perhaps TRBD1 (5 bases). Germline CDR1 reads MDHEN; CDR2 reads SYDVKM. The CDR3 spans 12 residues. V lost 4 bases and J 6 bases, leaving 7 bases between the germline ends.

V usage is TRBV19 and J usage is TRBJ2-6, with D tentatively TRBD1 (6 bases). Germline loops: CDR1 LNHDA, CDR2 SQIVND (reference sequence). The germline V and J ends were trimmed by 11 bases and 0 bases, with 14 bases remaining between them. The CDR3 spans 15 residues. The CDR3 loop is CASGTQFSGANVLTF. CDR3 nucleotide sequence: TGTGCCTCCGGGACACAATTCTCTGGGGCCAACGTCCTGACTTTC. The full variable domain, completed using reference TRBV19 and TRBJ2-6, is DGGITQSPKYLFRKEGQNVTLSCEQNLNHDAMYWYRQDPGQGLRLIYYSQIVNDFQKGDIAEGYSVSREKKESFPLTVTSAQKNPTAFYLCASGTQFSGANVLTFGAGSRLTVL.

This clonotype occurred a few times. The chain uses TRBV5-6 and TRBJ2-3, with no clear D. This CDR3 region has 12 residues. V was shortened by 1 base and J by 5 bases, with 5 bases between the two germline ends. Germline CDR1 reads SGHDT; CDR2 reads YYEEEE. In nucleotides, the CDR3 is TGTGCCAGCAGCTTGAGAGTAGATACGCAGTATTTT. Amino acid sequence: CASSLRVDTQYF.

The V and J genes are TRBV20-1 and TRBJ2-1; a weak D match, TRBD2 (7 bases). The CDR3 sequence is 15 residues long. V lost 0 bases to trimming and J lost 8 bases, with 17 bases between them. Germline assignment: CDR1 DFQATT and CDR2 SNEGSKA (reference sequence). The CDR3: CSAREMGGAEYEQFF. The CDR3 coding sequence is TGCAGTGCTAGAGAGATGGGGGGGGCAGAGTATGAGCAGTTCTTC.

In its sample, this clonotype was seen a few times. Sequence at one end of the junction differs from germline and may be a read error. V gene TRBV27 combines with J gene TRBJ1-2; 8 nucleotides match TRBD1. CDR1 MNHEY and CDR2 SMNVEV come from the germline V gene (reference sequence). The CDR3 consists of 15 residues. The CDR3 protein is CASSLGQGRNFGYTF. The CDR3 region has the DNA TGTGCCAGCAGTCTCGGACAGGGCCGGAACTTTGGCTACACCTTC.

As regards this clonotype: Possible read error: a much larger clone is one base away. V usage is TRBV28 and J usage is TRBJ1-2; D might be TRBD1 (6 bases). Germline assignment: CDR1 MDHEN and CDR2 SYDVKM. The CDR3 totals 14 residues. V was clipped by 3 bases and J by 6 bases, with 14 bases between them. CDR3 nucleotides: TGTGCCAGCAGTTTTCGGGGGGCCTTTCATGGCTACACCTTC. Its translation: CASSFRGAFHGYTF.

The CDR3 loop reads CASRTGTSGVNEQFF. Here the CDR3 DNA reads TGTGCCAGCAGAACGGGGACTAGCGGGGTCAATGAGCAGTTCTTC. The V call is TRBV28, the J call TRBJ2-1; TRBD2 matches 13 bases. This CDR3 is built from 15 residues. Germline trimming cut 6 bases from V and 6 bases from J; bases unmatched to any gene: 5. Germline-derived CDR1 and CDR2 are MDHEN and SYDVKM.